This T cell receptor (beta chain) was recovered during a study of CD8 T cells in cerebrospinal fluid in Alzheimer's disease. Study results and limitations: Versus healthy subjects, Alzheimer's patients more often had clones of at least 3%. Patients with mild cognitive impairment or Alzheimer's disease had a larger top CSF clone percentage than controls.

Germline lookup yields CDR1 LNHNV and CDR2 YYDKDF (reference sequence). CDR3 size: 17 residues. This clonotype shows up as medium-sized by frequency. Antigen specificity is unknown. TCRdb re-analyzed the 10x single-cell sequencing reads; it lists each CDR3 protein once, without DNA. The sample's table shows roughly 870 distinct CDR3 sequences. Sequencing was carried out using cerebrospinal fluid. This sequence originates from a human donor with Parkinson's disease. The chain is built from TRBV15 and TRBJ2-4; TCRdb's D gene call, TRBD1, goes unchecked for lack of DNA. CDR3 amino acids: CATSSKTGALAKNIQYF.